What follows are 3 T cell receptor beta chains derived from one specimen sequenced in a study of blood T cells in healthy people across ages. A second PCR of 7 to 11 cycles used a sample-barcoded 5' primer and a J-beta primer mix. TCRdb itself ran the 5' RACE reads through MiXCR, one entry per CDR3 protein. Among about 620,000 distinct CDR3 sequences listed, approximately 52% were seen once. What was sequenced was blood. The receptors shown here come from a woman older than 75 in good health.

Details on this clonotype: A read error is possible here, since a much larger clone lies one base away. The V call is TRBV20-1, the J call TRBJ2-1, with D perhaps assigned TRBD1 or TRBD2 (6 bases each). Gene TRBJ2-7 matches the end of the DNA better, so the J call may be wrong. The CDR3 has 14 amino acids. Looked up from germline, CDR1 is DFQATT and CDR2 is SNEGSKA (reference sequence). This chain's CDR3 is CSPWGARSYNEQYF. In DNA form, the CDR3 reads TGCAGCCCTTGGGGGGCCCGCTCCTACAATGAGCAGTACTTC.

In its sample, this clonotype was seen a few times. This chain joins TRBV12-3 or TRBV12-4 and TRBJ2-4; D may be TRBD2 (6 bases). CDR3 length: 15 amino acids. Trimming shortened V by 3 bases and J by 0 bases, and 9 bases separated the two germline ends. The CDR3 region is CASSFGGGAKNIQYF. The CDR3, as DNA: TGTGCCAGCAGTTTTGGGGGAGGAGCCAAAAACATTCAGTACTTC.

The sample holds many counts of this clonotype. The rearrangement uses TRBV20-1 and TRBJ2-5; D is possibly TRBD1 (5 bases). Per the germline V gene, CDR1 is DFQATT and CDR2 is SNEGSKA (reference sequence). CDR3 length: 14 amino acids. Trimming took 0 bases from V and 4 from J, leaving 12 bases between them. CDR3 bases: TGCAGTGCTAGAGATCGGTCAGGGCGAGAGACCCAGTACTTC. Protein sequence: CSARDRSGRETQYF.